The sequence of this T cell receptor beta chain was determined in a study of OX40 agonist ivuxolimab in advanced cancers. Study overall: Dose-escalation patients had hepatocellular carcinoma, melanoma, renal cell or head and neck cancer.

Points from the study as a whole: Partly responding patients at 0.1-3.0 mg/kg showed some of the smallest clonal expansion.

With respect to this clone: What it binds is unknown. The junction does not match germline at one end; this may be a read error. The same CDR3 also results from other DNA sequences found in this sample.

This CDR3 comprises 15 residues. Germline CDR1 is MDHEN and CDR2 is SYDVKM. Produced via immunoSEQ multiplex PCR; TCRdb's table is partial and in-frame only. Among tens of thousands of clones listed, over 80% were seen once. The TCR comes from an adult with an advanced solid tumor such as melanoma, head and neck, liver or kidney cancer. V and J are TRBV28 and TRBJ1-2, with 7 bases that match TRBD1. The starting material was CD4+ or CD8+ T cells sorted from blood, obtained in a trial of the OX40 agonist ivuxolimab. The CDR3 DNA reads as TGTGCCAGCAGAATCGGACAGGCGATTAACTATGGCTACACCTTT. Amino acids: CASRIGQAINYGYTF.